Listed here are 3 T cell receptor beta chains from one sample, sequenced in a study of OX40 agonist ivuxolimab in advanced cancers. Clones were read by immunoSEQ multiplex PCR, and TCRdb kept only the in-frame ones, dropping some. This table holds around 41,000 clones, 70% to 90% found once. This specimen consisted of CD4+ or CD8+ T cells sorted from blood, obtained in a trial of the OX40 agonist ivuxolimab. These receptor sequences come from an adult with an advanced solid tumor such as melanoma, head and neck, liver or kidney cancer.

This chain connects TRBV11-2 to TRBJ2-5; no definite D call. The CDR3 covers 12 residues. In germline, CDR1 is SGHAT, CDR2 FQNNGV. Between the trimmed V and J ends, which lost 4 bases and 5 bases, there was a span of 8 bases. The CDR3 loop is CASSSLGETQYF. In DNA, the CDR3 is TGTGCCAGCAGCTCCCTGGGGGAGACCCAGTACTTC.

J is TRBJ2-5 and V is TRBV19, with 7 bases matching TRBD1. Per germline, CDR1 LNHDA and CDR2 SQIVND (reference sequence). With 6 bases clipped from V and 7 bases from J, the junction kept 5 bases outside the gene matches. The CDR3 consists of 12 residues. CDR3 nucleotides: TGTGCCAGTAGCTGGTCAGGGGGGACCCAGTACTTC. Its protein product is CASSWSGGTQYF.

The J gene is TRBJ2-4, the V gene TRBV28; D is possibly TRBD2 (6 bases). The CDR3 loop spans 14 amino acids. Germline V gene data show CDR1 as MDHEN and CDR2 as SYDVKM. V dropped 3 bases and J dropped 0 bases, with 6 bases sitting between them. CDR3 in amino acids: CASSLGGAKNIQYF. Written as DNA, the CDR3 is TGTGCCAGCAGTTTGGGAGGAGCCAAAAACATTCAGTACTTC.